Listed below are T cell receptor beta chains from one sample, sequenced in a study of glioma-infiltrating T cells after dendritic cell vaccination. Sequencing was performed with immunoSEQ multiplex PCR; in TCRdb, only in-frame clones are kept and a portion is missing. This table has about 25,000 clones, over 85% appearing once. This sample comprised blood, obtained after dendritic cell vaccination. These receptors all come from a human donor with glioblastoma. CDR3s include the opening cysteine and the closing phenylalanine or tryptophan. D genes are given only for firm matches. The size field is filled for only some rows; it gives once, few, many or a size class.

clone_size d_call j_call v_call cdr3_aa cdr3_nt
few . TRBJ1-5 TRBV6-1 CASREYVGRNQPQHF TGTGCCAGCAGGGAATACGTCGGCAGGAATCAGCCCCAGCATTTT
. . TRBJ2-6 TRBV2 CASRRASGANVLTF TGTGCCAGCAGGCGAGCCTCTGGGGCCAACGTCCTGACTTTC
. . TRBJ2-5 TRBV6-1 CASSLDGGETQYF TGTGCCAGCAGTTTAGACGGGGGAGAGACCCAGTACTTC
. TRBD1 TRBJ2-7 TRBV5-6 CASSPGTGPYEQYF TGTGCCAGCAGCCCCGGGACAGGGCCCTACGAGCAGTACTTC
. . TRBJ2-1 TRBV7-9 CASSPRGFEQFF TGTGCCAGCAGCCCGCGGGGTTTTGAGCAGTTCTTC
. . TRBJ2-1 TRBV11-2 CASSPRIDHLGVNEQFF TGTGCCAGCAGCCCTAGGATTGACCACCTTGGTGTTAATGAGCAGTTCTTC
. TRBD1 TRBJ2-7 TRBV10-3 CAISARSPVSGTGTYEQYF TGTGCCATCAGTGCCAGGAGCCCAGTCTCCGGGACAGGGACCTACGAGCAGTACTTC
few TRBD1 TRBJ1-6 TRBV5-6 CASSWMGDRGNSPLHF TGTGCCAGCAGCTGGATGGGGGACAGGGGTAATTCACCCCTCCACTTT
. TRBD1 TRBJ1-4 TRBV4-1 CASSRTGGNEKLFF TGCGCCAGCAGCCGGACAGGGGGTAATGAAAAACTGTTTTTT
. . TRBJ1-1 TRBV5-6 CASSPPAGLGTEAFF TGTGCCAGCAGCCCGCCTGCGGGGCTGGGAACTGAAGCTTTCTTT
. TRBD2 TRBJ2-3 TRBV6-1 CASSELAGEQYF TGTGCCAGCAGTGAACTAGCGGGGGAGCAGTATTTT
. TRBD1 TRBJ1-1 TRBV5-1 CASSIGTGPEAFF TGCGCCAGCAGCATCGGGACAGGCCCTGAAGCTTTCTTT
. TRBD2 TRBJ2-5 TRBV6-1 CASSEASGMGTQYF TGTGCCAGCAGTGAGGCTAGCGGGATGGGGACCCAGTACTTC
. . TRBJ2-5 TRBV2 CASSEQQWQETQYF TGTGCCAGCAGTGAACAACAGTGGCAAGAGACCCAGTACTTC
. TRBD2 TRBJ2-5 TRBV5-4 CASSRKPISGGHLQETQYF TGTGCCAGCAGCAGGAAACCGATTAGCGGGGGCCACCTCCAAGAGACCCAGTACTTC
. . TRBJ2-3 TRBV5-8 CASSLDRADTQYF TGTGCCAGCAGCTTGGACAGGGCTGATACGCAGTATTTT
. TRBD2 TRBJ2-1 TRBV5-6 CASSLGASGLYNEQFF TGTGCCAGCAGCTTGGGCGCTAGCGGATTGTACAATGAGCAGTTCTTC
. TRBD1 TRBJ1-2 TRBV5-1 CASSLSGTGNGYTF TGCGCCAGCAGCTTGTCCGGGACAGGGAATGGCTACACCTTC
once . TRBJ2-7 TRBV15 CATSRGLTGYEQYF TGTGCCACCAGCAGAGGTCTCACGGGTTACGAGCAGTACTTC
. TRBD1 TRBJ2-5 TRBV5-4 CASSLVGQAETQYF TGTGCCAGCAGCTTGGTGGGACAGGCGGAGACCCAGTACTTC
. TRBD2 TRBJ2-5 TRBV7-9 CASSWKRGLRQETQYF TGTGCCAGCAGCTGGAAGCGGGGGCTCCGACAAGAGACCCAGTACTTC
. . TRBJ1-5 TRBV27 CASSSANQPQHF TGTGCCAGCAGTTCCGCGAATCAGCCCCAGCATTTT
. TRBD2 TRBJ2-3 TRBV19 CASSSLTSGGYTQYF TGTGCCAGTAGTTCCTTGACTAGCGGGGGATATACGCAGTATTTT
once TRBD1 TRBJ2-1 TRBV2 CASWGTGSYNEQFF TGTGCCAGCTGGGGGACAGGGTCCTACAATGAGCAGTTCTTC
. TRBD1 TRBJ2-7 TRBV5-1 CASSLGTGGKGEQYF TGCGCCAGCAGCCTAGGGACAGGGGGCAAGGGCGAGCAGTACTTC
. . TRBJ2-3 TRBV4-1 CASSLEGFTDTQYF TGCGCCAGCAGCCTGGAGGGGTTCACAGATACGCAGTATTTT
. . TRBJ2-3 TRBV14 CASSQEGASEHTQYF TGTGCCAGCAGCCAAGAAGGGGCTAGCGAACATACGCAGTATTTT
. TRBD1 TRBJ2-7 TRBV6-1 CASSEPETTGLRHEQYF TGTGCCAGCAGTGAACCCGAGACGACAGGGCTGCGGCACGAGCAGTACTTC
. . TRBJ1-5 TRBV18 CASSPKEDNQPQHF TGTGCCAGCTCACCGAAGGAGGACAATCAGCCCCAGCATTTT
. TRBD1 TRBJ2-2 TRBV5-6 CASSWGTEPNTGELFF TGTGCCAGCAGCTGGGGGACAGAACCGAACACCGGGGAGCTGTTTTTT
. . TRBJ1-3 TRBV7-6 CASSSRQDSSGNTIYF TGTGCCAGCAGCTCCCGACAGGACAGCTCTGGAAACACCATATATTTT
. . TRBJ1-1 TRBV5-4 CASRPGGVVKDTEAFF TGTGCCAGCAGACCGGGGGGCGTTGTAAAGGACACTGAAGCTTTCTTT
once . TRBJ2-3 TRBV6-6 CASKPGTSTDTQYF TGTGCCAGCAAGCCTGGGACTAGCACAGATACGCAGTATTTT
. . TRBJ2-7 TRBV6-5 CASSSAGRDLRPEQYF TGTGCCAGCAGTTCGGCGGGACGGGACCTTAGGCCCGAGCAGTACTTC
. . TRBJ2-7 TRBV5-1 CASSPYAGYEQYF TGCGCCAGCAGCCCCTACGCGGGGTACGAGCAGTACTTC
. . TRBJ1-3 TRBV11-2 CASSLGRASGNTIYF TGTGCCAGCAGCTTAGGCAGGGCCTCTGGAAACACCATATATTTT
. TRBD1 TRBJ1-4 TRBV4-1 CASSRRPGTGDEKLFF TGCGCCAGCAGCCGACGGCCCGGGACAGGGGATGAAAAACTGTTTTTT
. TRBD1 TRBJ2-7 TRBV6-1 CASKSPTGHPYF TGTGCCAGCAAATCACCGACAGGGCACCCGTACTTC
. . TRBJ2-5 TRBV5-1 CASSFGRGEETQYF TGCGCCAGCAGCTTTGGTAGGGGCGAAGAGACCCAGTACTTC
. . TRBJ2-7 TRBV29-1 CSVEQGYYEQYF TGCAGCGTTGAGCAGGGTTACTACGAGCAGTACTTC
. TRBD1 TRBJ1-2 TRBV11-2 CASTSTGNYGYTF TGTGCCAGCACCTCGACAGGGAACTATGGCTACACCTTC
. . TRBJ1-5 TRBV18 CASSPKTGPQPQHF TGTGCCAGCTCACCCAAAACAGGGCCTCAGCCCCAGCATTTT
. . TRBJ2-5 TRBV4-1 CASSQTVRVETQYF TGCGCCAGCAGCCAAACAGTCAGGGTAGAGACCCAGTACTTC
once TRBD2 TRBJ2-3 TRBV6-5 CASSYYRGGPDTQYF TGTGCCAGCAGTTACTACCGGGGGGGCCCAGATACGCAGTATTTT
. TRBD1 TRBJ1-5 TRBV27 CASRAQGGNQPQHF TGTGCCAGCAGGGCACAGGGGGGGAATCAGCCCCAGCATTTT
. . TRBJ1-1 TRBV2 CASSSQGTDTEAFF TGTGCCAGCAGTAGCCAGGGGACGGACACTGAAGCTTTCTTT
few TRBD2 TRBJ2-7 TRBV18 CASSPQGLAEEQYF TGTGCCAGCTCACCTCAGGGACTAGCCGAGGAGCAGTACTTC
few . TRBJ1-1 TRBV7-2 CASTTTGGNTEAFF TGTGCCAGCACCACGACAGGTGGGAACACTGAAGCTTTCTTT
. . TRBJ2-7 TRBV21-1 CASTKTGQGSSEFPYEQYF TGTGCCAGCACAAAAACCGGGCAGGGATCATCAGAATTTCCATACGAGCAGTACTTC
once TRBD1 TRBJ2-2 TRBV7-9 CASSLPRTGPNTGELFF TGTGCCAGCAGCCTTCCCCGGACAGGGCCAAACACCGGGGAGCTGTTTTTT
once TRBD2 TRBJ2-5 TRBV5-5 CASRVGLAGAETQYF TGTGCCAGCAGGGTCGGACTAGCGGGGGCGGAGACCCAGTACTTC
. TRBD1 TRBJ1-1 TRBV7-8 CASSPGQVPYTEAFF TGTGCCAGCAGCCCAGGACAGGTTCCCTACACTGAAGCTTTCTTT
. . TRBJ1-2 TRBV14 CASSQRGPGTF TGTGCCAGCAGCCAGCGGGGTCCAGGCACCTTC
. . TRBJ2-3 TRBV7-8 CASSLDMTDTQYF TGTGCCAGCAGCTTAGACATGACAGATACGCAGTATTTT
. TRBD1 TRBJ1-6 TRBV28 CASSLWDSGLHF TGTGCCAGCAGTTTGTGGGACAGCGGCCTCCACTTT
. TRBD1 TRBJ1-4 TRBV6-4 CAEGGRVGEKLFF TGTGCCGAAGGGGGCCGGGTGGGGGAAAAACTGTTTTTT
. TRBD1 TRBJ2-7 TRBV25-1 CASSEPDRVYEQYF TGTGCCAGCAGTGAACCGGACAGGGTGTACGAGCAGTACTTC
. . TRBJ1-3 TRBV15 CATSRDLTSGNTIYF TGTGCCACCAGCAGAGATCTCACTTCTGGAAACACCATATATTTT
. . TRBJ1-6 TRBV27 CASNVQGPNSPLHF TGTGCGAGCAACGTACAGGGACCTAATTCCCCCCTCCACTTT